This T cell receptor beta chain was recovered during a study of cytotoxic CD8 clonotypes in ibrutinib-treated CLL. Study at large: With a range of 6 to 36, the median treatment time before response samples were taken was roughly 12 months.

The V gene end was trimmed by 2 bases and the J gene end by 6 bases; junction bases not matched to a gene: 9. This CDR3 has 16 residues. From germline, CDR1 is SGHVS and CDR2 FQNEAQ. This clone came up once. Sequencing was performed with immunoSEQ multiplex PCR; in TCRdb, only in-frame clones are kept and a portion is missing. The sample shows about 97,000 clones, around 77% of them seen only once. The sequencing used PBMCs, collected after 24 months of ibrutinib treatment. This clonotype was sampled from a human donor with chronic lymphocytic leukemia. The chain combines TRBV7-8 with TRBJ2-2; 7 bases fit TRBD2. In DNA form, the CDR3 reads TGTGCCAGCAGCTTATGGAGCGGGGAAGGATCCGGGGAGCTGTTTTTT. Amino acids: CASSLWSGEGSGELFF.